This T cell receptor beta chain was profiled in a study of shared clonotypes between healthy human individuals. This clone has more than one count but fewer than ten. The CDR3 covers 16 residues. CDR1 and CDR2 from the germline V gene are MDHEN and SYDVKM. The V and J ends lost 3 bases and 4 bases, in that order; junction bases with no gene match: 9. Assay used: immunoSEQ multiplex PCR; TCRdb lists only in-frame clones, some missing. The repertoire holds roughly 640,000 clones, with roughly 70% as singletons. Sequenced: memory CD4+ T cells sorted from blood. Subset: CD45RA-negative fraction. The chain couples TRBV28 to TRBJ2-5, with TRBD2 matching over 9 bases. The TCR originated in a woman aged 30 to 39 in good health. This CDR3 reads CASSFLAGIGSETQYF. DNA for the CDR3: TGTGCCAGCAGTTTTCTAGCGGGGATTGGGTCAGAGACCCAGTACTTC.